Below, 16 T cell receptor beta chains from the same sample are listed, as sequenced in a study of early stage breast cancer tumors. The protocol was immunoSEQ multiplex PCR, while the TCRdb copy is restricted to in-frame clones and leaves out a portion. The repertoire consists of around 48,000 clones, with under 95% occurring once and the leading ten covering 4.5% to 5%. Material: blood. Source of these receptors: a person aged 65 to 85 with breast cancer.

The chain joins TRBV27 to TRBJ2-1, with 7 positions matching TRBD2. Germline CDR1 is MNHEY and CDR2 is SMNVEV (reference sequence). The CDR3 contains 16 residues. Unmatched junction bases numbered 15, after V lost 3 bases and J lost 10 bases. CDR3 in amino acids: CASSFNAGAAPREQFF. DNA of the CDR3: TGTGCCAGCAGTTTCAACGCGGGAGCGGCCCCCCGGGAGCAGTTCTTC.

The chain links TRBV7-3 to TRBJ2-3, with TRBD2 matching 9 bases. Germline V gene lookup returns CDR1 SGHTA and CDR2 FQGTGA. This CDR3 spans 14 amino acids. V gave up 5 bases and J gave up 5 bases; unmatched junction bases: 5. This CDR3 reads CASSPNSGRDTQYF. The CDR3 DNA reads TGTGCCAGCAGCCCAAATAGCGGGAGAGATACGCAGTATTTT.

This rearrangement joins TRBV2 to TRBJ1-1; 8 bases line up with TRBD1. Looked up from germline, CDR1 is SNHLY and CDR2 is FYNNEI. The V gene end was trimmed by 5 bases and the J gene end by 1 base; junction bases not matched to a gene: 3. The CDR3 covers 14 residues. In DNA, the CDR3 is TGTGCCAGCAGTAAGGACAGGGCGAACACTGAAGCTTTCTTT. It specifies CASSKDRANTEAFF.

CDR3 amino acids: CASSLTNRAETQYF. CDR3 coding DNA: TGTGCCAGCAGCTTAACGAACAGGGCAGAGACCCAGTACTTC. The chain has TRBV7-8 and TRBJ2-5; possible D gene TRBD1, 6 bases. This CDR3 is 14 amino acids long. Germline values: CDR1 SGHVS, CDR2 FQNEAQ. V was pared by 2 bases and J by 4 bases, with 11 bases between.

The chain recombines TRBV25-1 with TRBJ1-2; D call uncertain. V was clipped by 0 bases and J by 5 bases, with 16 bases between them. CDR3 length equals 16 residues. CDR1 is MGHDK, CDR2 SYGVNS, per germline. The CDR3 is CASSEYGSLGGYGYTF. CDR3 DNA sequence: TGTGCCAGCAGTGAATATGGGAGTCTGGGAGGTTATGGCTACACCTTC.

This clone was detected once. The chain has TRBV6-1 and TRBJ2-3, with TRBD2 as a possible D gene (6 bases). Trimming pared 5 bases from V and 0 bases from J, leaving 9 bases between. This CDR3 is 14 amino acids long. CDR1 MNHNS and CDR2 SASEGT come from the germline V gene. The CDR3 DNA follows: TGTGCCAGCAGTCCCGGGACTAGCACAGATACGCAGTATTTT. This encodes CASSPGTSTDTQYF.

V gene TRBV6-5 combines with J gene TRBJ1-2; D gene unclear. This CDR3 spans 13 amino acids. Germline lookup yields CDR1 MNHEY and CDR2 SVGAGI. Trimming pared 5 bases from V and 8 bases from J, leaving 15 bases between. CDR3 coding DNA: TGTGCCAGCAGTCCCGGTAGGGCGGGGGGCTACACCTTC. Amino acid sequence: CASSPGRAGGYTF.

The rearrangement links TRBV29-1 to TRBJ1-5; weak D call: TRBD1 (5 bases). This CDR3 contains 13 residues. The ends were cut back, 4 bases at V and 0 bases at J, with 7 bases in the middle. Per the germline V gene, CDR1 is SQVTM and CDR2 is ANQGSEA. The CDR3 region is CSVAGGSNQPQHF. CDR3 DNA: TGCAGCGTTGCCGGGGGTAGCAATCAGCCCCAGCATTTT.

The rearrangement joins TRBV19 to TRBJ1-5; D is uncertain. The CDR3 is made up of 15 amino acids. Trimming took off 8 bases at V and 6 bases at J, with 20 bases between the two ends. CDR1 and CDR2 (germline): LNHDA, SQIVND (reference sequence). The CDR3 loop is CASVVSAGPGQPQHF. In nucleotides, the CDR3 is TGTGCCAGTGTAGTGTCTGCGGGCCCGGGTCAGCCCCAGCATTTT.

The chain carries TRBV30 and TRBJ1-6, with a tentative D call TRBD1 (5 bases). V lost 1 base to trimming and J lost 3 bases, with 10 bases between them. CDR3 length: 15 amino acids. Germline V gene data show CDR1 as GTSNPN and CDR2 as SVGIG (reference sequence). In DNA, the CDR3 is TGTGCCTGGAGTGGTACAGGACGCTATAATTCACCCCTCCACTTT. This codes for CAWSGTGRYNSPLHF.

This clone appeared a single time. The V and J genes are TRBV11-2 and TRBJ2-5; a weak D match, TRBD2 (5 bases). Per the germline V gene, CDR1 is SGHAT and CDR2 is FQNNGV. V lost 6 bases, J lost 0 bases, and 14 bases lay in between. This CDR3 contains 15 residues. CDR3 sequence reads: CASSRQPGYQETQYF. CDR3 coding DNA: TGTGCCAGCAGTCGCCAGCCGGGATACCAAGAGACCCAGTACTTC.

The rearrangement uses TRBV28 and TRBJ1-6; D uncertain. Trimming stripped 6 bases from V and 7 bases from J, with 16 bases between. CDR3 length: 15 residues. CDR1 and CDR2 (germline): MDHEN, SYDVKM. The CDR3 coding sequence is TGTGCCAGCAGCGACGGAGTCAGCCTCAATTCACCCCTCCACTTT. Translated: CASSDGVSLNSPLHF.

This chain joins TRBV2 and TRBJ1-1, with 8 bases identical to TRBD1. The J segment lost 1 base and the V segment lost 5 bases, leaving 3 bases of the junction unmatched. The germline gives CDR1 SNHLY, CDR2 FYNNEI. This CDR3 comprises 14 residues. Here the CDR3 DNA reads TGTGCCAGCAGTAAGACAGGGGAGAACACTGAAGCTTTCTTT. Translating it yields CASSKTGENTEAFF.

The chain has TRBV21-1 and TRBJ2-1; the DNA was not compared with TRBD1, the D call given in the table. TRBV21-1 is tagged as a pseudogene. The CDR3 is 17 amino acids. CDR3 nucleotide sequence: TGTGCCAGCAGCGACCAATTACAGGATAGCTCCTACAATGAGCAGTTCTTC. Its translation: CASSDQLQDSSYNEQFF.

In nucleotides, the CDR3 is TGTGCCAGTAGTCCGGGACAGGGGTGGAACTATGGCTACACCTTC. Amino acids: CASSPGQGWNYGYTF. The chain links TRBV19 to TRBJ1-2; 10 positions agree with TRBD1. Germline V CDR1 and CDR2: LNHDA, SQIVND (reference sequence). V lost 5 bases and J lost 2; bases outside the gene matches: 5. The CDR3 has 15 amino acids. Combining the CDR3 with reference TRBV19 and TRBJ1-2 gives the whole variable domain DGGITQSPKYLFRKEGQNVTLSCEQNLNHDAMYWYRQDPGQGLRLIYYSQIVNDFQKGDIAEGYSVSREKKESFPLTVTSAQKNPTAFYLCASSPGQGWNYGYTFGSGTRLTVV.

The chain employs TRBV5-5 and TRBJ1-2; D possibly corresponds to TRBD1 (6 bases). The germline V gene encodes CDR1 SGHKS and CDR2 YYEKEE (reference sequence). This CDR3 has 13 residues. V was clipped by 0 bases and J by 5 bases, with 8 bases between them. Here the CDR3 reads CASSLGQVYGYTF. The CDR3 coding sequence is TGTGCCAGCAGCTTGGGACAGGTATATGGCTACACCTTC.